The clone carrying this T cell receptor (beta chain) was observed a handful of times. Its antigen remains unidentified. Vbeta (60) and Jbeta (13) primers were used in the PCR. Produced via immunoSEQ multiplex PCR; TCRdb's table is partial and in-frame only. This table holds approximately 77,000 clones, nearly 80% found once. The data were obtained in a study of cytomegalovirus exposure and HLA in healthy donors. Trimming took 3 bases from V and 4 from J, leaving 14 bases between them. This CDR3 has 15 amino acids. The V gene's germline CDR1 is SGHAT and CDR2 FQNNGV. Study-level points and caveats: An analysis that was carried out later associated 16,000 or so TCR beta sequences with HLA alleles at 0.05 false discovery rate. The majority of CMV-associated TCR beta chains were reported as apparently HLA-restricted in a later analysis.

Material: PBMCs. The TCR sequence derives from a man aged 40-55 years in good health and CMV-seronegative. This chain links TRBV11-2 with TRBJ2-3; possibly TRBD2 for D (6 bases). The CDR3 DNA is TGTGCCAGCAGCTTTTCCTCCGGGAGCTCAGATACGCAGTATTTT. This translates into CASSFSSGSSDTQYF.